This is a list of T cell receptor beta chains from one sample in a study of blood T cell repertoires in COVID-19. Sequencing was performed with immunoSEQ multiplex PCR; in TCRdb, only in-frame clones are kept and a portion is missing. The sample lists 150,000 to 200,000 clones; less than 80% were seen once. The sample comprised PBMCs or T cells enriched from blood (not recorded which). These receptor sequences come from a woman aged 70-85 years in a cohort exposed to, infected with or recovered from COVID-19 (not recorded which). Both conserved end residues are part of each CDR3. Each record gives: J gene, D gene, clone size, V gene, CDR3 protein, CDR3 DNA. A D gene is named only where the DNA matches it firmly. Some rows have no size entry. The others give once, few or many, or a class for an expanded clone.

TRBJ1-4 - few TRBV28 CASSTGGSNEKLFF TGTGCCAGCAGTACGGGGGGCTCTAATGAAAAACTGTTTTTT
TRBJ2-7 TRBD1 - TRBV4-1 CASSQEGQGGIYEQYF TGCGCCAGCAGCCAAGAAGGACAGGGGGGGATCTACGAGCAGTACTTC
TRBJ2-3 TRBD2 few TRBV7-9 CASSRGRLAELTSTDTQYF TGTGCCAGCAGCAGAGGCCGACTAGCGGAGTTAACTAGCACAGATACGCAGTATTTT
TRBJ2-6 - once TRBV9 CASNRPGNSGANVLTF TGTGCCAGCAATCGTCCCGGGAATTCGGGGGCCAACGTCCTGACTTTC
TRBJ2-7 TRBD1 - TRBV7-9 CASSFWATGGAFSYEQYF TGTGCCAGCAGCTTCTGGGCCACAGGGGGCGCGTTTAGCTACGAGCAGTACTTC
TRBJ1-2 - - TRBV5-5 CASSLSGDLYGYTF TGTGCCAGCAGCTTGTCCGGGGATCTCTATGGCTACACCTTC
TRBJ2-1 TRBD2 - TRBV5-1 CASSLASRLAPLTYNEQFF TGCGCCAGCAGCTTGGCTTCACGACTAGCTCCGTTAACTTACAATGAGCAGTTCTTC
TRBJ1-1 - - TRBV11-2 CASSLGGPRRAFF TGTGCCAGCAGCTTAGGGGGCCCACGCCGAGCTTTCTTT
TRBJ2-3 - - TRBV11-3 CASSQGGTDTQYF TGTGCCAGCAGTCAGGGTGGTACAGATACGCAGTATTTT
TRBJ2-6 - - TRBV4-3 CASSQDRLRGAGANVLTF TGCGCCAGCAGCCAAGACAGGTTACGGGGGGCCGGGGCCAACGTCCTGACTTTC
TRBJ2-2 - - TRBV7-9 CASSWGSSNTGELFF TGTGCCAGCAGTTGGGGCTCATCGAACACCGGGGAGCTGTTTTTT
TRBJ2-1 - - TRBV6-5 CASTAGQRNNEQFF TGTGCCAGCACCGCGGGACAGCGGAACAATGAGCAGTTCTTC
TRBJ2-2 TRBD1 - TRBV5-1 CASTGVDTGELFF TGCGCCAGTACAGGGGTCGACACCGGGGAGCTGTTTTTT